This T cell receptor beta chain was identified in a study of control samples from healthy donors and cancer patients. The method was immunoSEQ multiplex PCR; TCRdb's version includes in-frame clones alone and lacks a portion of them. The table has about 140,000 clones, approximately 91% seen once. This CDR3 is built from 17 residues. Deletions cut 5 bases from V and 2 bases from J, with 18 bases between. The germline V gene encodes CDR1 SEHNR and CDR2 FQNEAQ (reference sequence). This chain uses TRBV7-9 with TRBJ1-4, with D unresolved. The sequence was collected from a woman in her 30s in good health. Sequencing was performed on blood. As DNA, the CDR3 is TGTGCCAGCAGCATACCGACCAGTGTAGTCACTAATGAAAAACTGTTTTTT. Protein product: CASSIPTSVVTNEKLFF. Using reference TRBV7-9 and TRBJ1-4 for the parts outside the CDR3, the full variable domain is DTGVSQNPRHKITKRGQNVTFRCDPISEHNRLYWYRQTLGQGPEFLTYFQNEAQLEKSRLLSDRFSAERPKGSFSTLEIQRTEQGDSAMYLCASSIPTSVVTNEKLFFGSGTQLSVL.